These 19 T cell receptor beta chains came from one sample sequenced in a study of cytomegalovirus exposure and HLA in healthy donors. The PCR had 60 Vbeta and 13 Jbeta primers. TCRdb keeps only in-frame clones here, not all; method: immunoSEQ multiplex PCR. The profile shows around 100,000 clones, 80% of them singletons. The sample was PBMCs. The source of these receptors is a man in his thirties or forties in good health and CMV-seronegative.

This sequence joins TRBV27 and TRBJ1-1; D uncertain. Germline values: CDR1 MNHEY, CDR2 SMNVEV (reference sequence). The CDR3 totals 13 residues. V lost 3 bases, J lost 4 bases, and 9 bases lay in between. CDR3 nucleotides: TGTGCCAGCAGTTTTGCCGGTAGCACTGAAGCTTTCTTT. Residues: CASSFAGSTEAFF.

This sequence joins TRBV5-6 and TRBJ1-1; tentatively, D is TRBD1 (5 bases). Trimming cost V 0 bases and J 6 bases, with 12 bases left between them. The CDR3 covers 14 residues. The germline V gene encodes CDR1 SGHDT and CDR2 YYEEEE. The CDR3 DNA follows: TGTGCCAGCAGCTTGGGAGGCAGGGTTCCTGAAGCTTTCTTT. Amino acid sequence: CASSLGGRVPEAFF.

The chain couples TRBV30 to TRBJ1-1, with TRBD1 matching 10 bases. This CDR3 is built from 13 residues. V was pared by 3 bases and J by 5 bases, with 3 bases of the junction left unmatched. The V gene's germline CDR1 is GTSNPN and CDR2 SVGIG (reference sequence). CDR3 in amino acids: CAWRGQGWTEAFF. DNA of the CDR3: TGTGCCTGGAGGGGACAGGGGTGGACTGAAGCTTTCTTT.

The chain carries TRBV5-1 and TRBJ2-5; 10 nucleotides line up with TRBD2. The CDR3 consists of 15 residues. V trimming: 0 bases; J trimming: 5 bases; junction bases outside the gene matches: 4. The germline gives CDR1 SGHRS, CDR2 YFSETQ. This CDR3 reads CASSLAGTSDETQYF. The DNA of the CDR3 is TGCGCCAGCAGCTTGGCCGGGACTAGCGATGAGACCCAGTACTTC.

The chain joins TRBV7-8 to TRBJ1-1; tentatively, D is TRBD1 (6 bases). Germline assignment: CDR1 SGHVS and CDR2 FQNEAQ. This CDR3 is built from 13 residues. Trimming pared 6 bases from V and 5 bases from J, leaving 13 bases between. The CDR3 bases are TGTGCCAGCAGGAGAAGGGGGGGAACTGAAGCTTTCTTT. Amino acids: CASRRRGGTEAFF.

The chain links TRBV5-5 to TRBJ1-2; the D is unclear. Germline CDR1 reads SGHKS; CDR2 reads YYEKEE (reference sequence). Trimming stripped 1 base from V and 5 bases from J, with 6 bases between. This CDR3 is built from 12 residues. The CDR3 DNA follows: TGTGCCAGCAGCTTGTCGCAGTATGGCTACACCTTC. Residues: CASSLSQYGYTF.

J is TRBJ2-2 and V is TRBV7-9; TRBD1 aligns across 8 bases. The CDR3 is 13 amino acids. The V gene's germline CDR1 is SEHNR and CDR2 FQNEAQ (reference sequence). V was pared by 5 bases and J by 6 bases, with 2 bases of the junction left unmatched. The CDR3 bases are TGTGCCAGCAGCCAGGGGGCGGCCGGGGAGCTGTTTTTT. Translating gives CASSQGAAGELFF. The variable domain in full, with the rest retrieved from reference TRBV7-9 and TRBJ2-2, is DTGVSQNPRHKITKRGQNVTFRCDPISEHNRLYWYRQTLGQGPEFLTYFQNEAQLEKSRLLSDRFSAERPKGSFSTLEIQRTEQGDSAMYLCASSQGAAGELFFGEGSRLTVL.

This clone was detected once. The genes are TRBV7-8 and TRBJ1-5; no clear D gene. This CDR3 has 16 residues. Germline values: CDR1 SGHVS, CDR2 FQNEAQ. V was cut by 5 bases and J by 0 bases, with 14 bases left in between. The CDR3 loop reads CASSPTADYSNQPQHF. The CDR3 DNA is TGTGCCAGCAGCCCCACGGCCGACTATAGCAATCAGCCCCAGCATTTT.

This chain joins TRBV2 and TRBJ1-3; possible D gene TRBD1, 6 bases. V gave up 8 bases and J gave up 3 bases, with 8 bases separating them. The CDR3 has 12 amino acids. Germline assignment: CDR1 SNHLY and CDR2 FYNNEI. The CDR3, as DNA: TGTGCCAGCCGGGACATTGGAAACACCATATATTTT. Amino acids: CASRDIGNTIYF.

The table lists this clone with a count of one. This chain joins TRBV4-1 and TRBJ2-7; D is possibly TRBD2 (5 bases). V lost 0 bases and J lost 7, with 16 bases in between. The CDR3 length is 15 residues. From germline, CDR1 is MGHRA and CDR2 YSYEKL. DNA of the CDR3: TGCGCCAGCAGCCAAGATTCGACACGCGGCGGGGAGCAGTACTTC. This gives the protein CASSQDSTRGGEQYF.

This rearrangement joins TRBV28 to TRBJ2-5; TRBD2 is a possible D gene (6 bases). The germline CDR1 and CDR2 sequences are MDHEN and SYDVKM. V lost 5 bases and J lost 5, with 18 bases in between. This CDR3 has 15 amino acids. In DNA, the CDR3 is TGTGCCAGCAGTACCACATCGATCCGGGGGGAGACCCAGTACTTC. This codes for CASSTTSIRGETQYF.

V is TRBV19 and J is TRBJ2-1, with D unclear. Trimming removed 5 bases at V and 0 bases at J, with 14 bases between. The germline V gene has CDR1 LNHDA and CDR2 SQIVND (reference sequence). The CDR3 totals 16 residues. The CDR3, as DNA: TGTGCCAGTAGTTTATACCCTGCGAGCTCCTACAATGAGCAGTTCTTC. Its protein is CASSLYPASSYNEQFF.

The chain couples TRBV5-6 to TRBJ1-1, with 10 positions matching TRBD1. In germline, CDR1 is SGHDT, CDR2 YYEEEE. The junction had 8 bases not matched to a gene; V was cut back by 3 bases and J by 0 bases. The CDR3 covers 17 residues. DNA of the CDR3: TGTGCCAGCAGCTGGGACAGGGGTGGGCCCATGAACACTGAAGCTTTCTTT. Amino acids: CASSWDRGGPMNTEAFF.

V usage is TRBV6-5 and J usage is TRBJ1-6, with D tentatively TRBD1 (5 bases). The CDR3 contains 13 residues. The ends were cut back, 4 bases at V and 10 bases at J, with 11 bases in the middle. CDR1 is MNHEY, CDR2 SVGAGI, per germline. CDR3 region: CASSWQGESPLHF. In DNA, the CDR3 is TGTGCCAGCAGTTGGCAGGGCGAATCACCCCTCCACTTT.

This clone was seen just once. V usage is TRBV6-6 and J usage is TRBJ2-1; maybe TRBD1 (6 bases). The CDR3 spans 15 residues. CDR1 and CDR2 (germline): MNHNY, SVGAGI (reference sequence). V lost 2 bases and J lost 4, with 12 bases in between. CDR3 nucleotides: TGTGCCAGCAGTTACGCCAGGGGTGGGTACAATGAGCAGTTCTTC. Translating gives CASSYARGGYNEQFF.

This chain joins TRBV7-2 and TRBJ1-1, with D unclear. There are 11 residues in the CDR3. CDR1 is SGHTA and CDR2 is FQGNSA in the germline V gene. The V end lost 5 bases, the J end lost 11 bases, and 12 bases lay between the germline ends. The CDR3 coding sequence is TGTGCCAGCAGCATGAGGGCAAGGGCTTTCTTT. Translation: CASSMRARAFF.

The chain employs TRBV27 and TRBJ1-1, with TRBD1 matching 8 bases. CDR3 length: 18 amino acids. Trimming cost V 7 bases and J 2 bases; bases outside gene matches: 18. Germline CDR1 is MNHEY and CDR2 is SMNVEV (reference sequence). The CDR3 sequence is CASTHRGSSSKTNTEAFF. The CDR3, as DNA: TGTGCCAGCACCCACAGGGGGTCGTCATCGAAAACCAACACTGAAGCTTTCTTT.

The chain uses TRBV6-1 and TRBJ2-1, with 14 bases lining up with TRBD2. The CDR3 loop spans 15 amino acids. After removal of 4 bases from V and 8 bases from J, the junction contained 4 bases not matched to a gene. The germline gives CDR1 MNHNS, CDR2 SASEGT. CDR3 residues: CASSATSGGADEQFF. The CDR3, as DNA: TGTGCCAGCAGTGCGACTAGCGGGGGGGCAGATGAGCAGTTCTTC.

The chain has TRBV6-6 and TRBJ2-4, with TRBD2 matching 8 bases. CDR1 is MNHNY and CDR2 is SVGAGI in the germline V gene (reference sequence). The CDR3 has 14 amino acids. V lost 6 bases to trimming and J lost 8 bases; unmatched junction nucleotides: 9. CDR3 residues: CASRGSGIFDIQYF. The CDR3 DNA follows: TGTGCCAGCAGAGGTAGCGGGATTTTTGACATTCAGTACTTC.